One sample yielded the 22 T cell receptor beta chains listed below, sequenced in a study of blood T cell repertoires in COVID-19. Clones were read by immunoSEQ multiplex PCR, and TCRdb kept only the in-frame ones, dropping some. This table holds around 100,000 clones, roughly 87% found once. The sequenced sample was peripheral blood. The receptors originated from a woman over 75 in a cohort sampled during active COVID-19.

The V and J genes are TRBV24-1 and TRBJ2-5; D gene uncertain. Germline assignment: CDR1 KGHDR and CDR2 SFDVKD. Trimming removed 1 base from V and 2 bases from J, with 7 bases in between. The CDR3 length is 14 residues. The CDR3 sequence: CATSDFRAQETQYF. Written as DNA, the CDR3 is TGTGCCACCAGTGATTTTAGAGCTCAAGAGACCCAGTACTTC.

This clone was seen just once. This chain's CDR3 is CASSVLAIAYNEQFF. Here the CDR3 DNA reads TGTGCCAGCAGCGTTTTAGCGATCGCCTACAATGAGCAGTTCTTC. The rearrangement uses TRBV9 and TRBJ2-1; D possibly corresponds to TRBD2 (5 bases). The V end lost 2 bases, the J end lost 2 bases, and 11 bases lay between the germline ends. CDR1 and CDR2 (germline): SGDLS, YYNGEE. CDR3 length: 15 residues. The full variable domain, completed using reference TRBV9 and TRBJ2-1, is DSGVTQTPKHLITATGQRVTLRCSPRSGDLSVYWYQQSLDQGLQFLIQYYNGEERAKGNILERFSAQQFPDLHSELNLSSLELGDSALYFCASSVLAIAYNEQFFGPGTRLTVL.

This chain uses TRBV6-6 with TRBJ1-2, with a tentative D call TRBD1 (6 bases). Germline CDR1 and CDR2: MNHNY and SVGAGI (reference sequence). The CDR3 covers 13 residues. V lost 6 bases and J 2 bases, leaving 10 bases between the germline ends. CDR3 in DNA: TGTGCCAGCAGCCCTGGACAGAACTATGGCTACACCTTC. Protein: CASSPGQNYGYTF.

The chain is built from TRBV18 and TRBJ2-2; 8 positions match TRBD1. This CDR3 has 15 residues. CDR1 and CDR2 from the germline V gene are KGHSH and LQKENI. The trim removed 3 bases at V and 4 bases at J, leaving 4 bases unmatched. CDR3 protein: CASSPRQGSTGELFF. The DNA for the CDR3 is TGTGCCAGCTCACCCCGACAGGGGAGCACCGGGGAGCTGTTTTTT.

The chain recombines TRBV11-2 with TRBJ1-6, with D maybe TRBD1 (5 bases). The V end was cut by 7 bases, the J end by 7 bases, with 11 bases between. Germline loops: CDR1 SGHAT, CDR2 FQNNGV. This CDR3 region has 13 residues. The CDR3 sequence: CASTQTANSPLHF. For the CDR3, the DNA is TGTGCCAGCACGCAGACAGCCAATTCACCCCTCCACTTT.

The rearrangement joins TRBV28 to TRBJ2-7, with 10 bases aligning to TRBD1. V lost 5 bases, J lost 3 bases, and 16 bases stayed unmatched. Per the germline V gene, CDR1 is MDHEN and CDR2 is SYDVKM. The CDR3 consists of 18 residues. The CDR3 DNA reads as TGTGCCAGCAGTGCTCTTCCGGGACAGGGGTCCCTCATCTACGAGCAGTACTTC. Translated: CASSALPGQGSLIYEQYF. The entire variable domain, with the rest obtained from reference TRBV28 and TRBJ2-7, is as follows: DVKVTQSSRYLVKRTGEKVFLECVQDMDHENMFWYRQDPGLGLRLIYFSYDVKMKEKGDIPEGYSVSREKKERFSLILESASTNQTSMYLCASSALPGQGSLIYEQYFGPGTRLTVT.

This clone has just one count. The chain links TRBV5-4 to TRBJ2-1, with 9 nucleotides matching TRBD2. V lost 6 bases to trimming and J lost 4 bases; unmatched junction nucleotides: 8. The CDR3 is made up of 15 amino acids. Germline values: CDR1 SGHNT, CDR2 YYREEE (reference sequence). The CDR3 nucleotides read TGTGCCAGCATCGACAGCGGGGGGCAGTACAATGAGCAGTTCTTC. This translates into CASIDSGGQYNEQFF.

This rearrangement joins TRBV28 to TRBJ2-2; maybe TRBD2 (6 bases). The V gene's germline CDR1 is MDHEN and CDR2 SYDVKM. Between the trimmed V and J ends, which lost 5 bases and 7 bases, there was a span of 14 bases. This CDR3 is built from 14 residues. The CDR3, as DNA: TGTGCCAGCAGTGGTGGCGGGGTGGTCGGGGAGCTGTTTTTT. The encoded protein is CASSGGGVVGELFF.

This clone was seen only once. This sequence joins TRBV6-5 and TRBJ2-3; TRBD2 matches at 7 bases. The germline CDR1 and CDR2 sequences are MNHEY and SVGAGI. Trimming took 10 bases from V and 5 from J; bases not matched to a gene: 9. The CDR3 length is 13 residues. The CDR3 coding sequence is TGTGCCACCTTTGAAGGGGAGGGAGATACGCAGTATTTT. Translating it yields CATFEGEGDTQYF.

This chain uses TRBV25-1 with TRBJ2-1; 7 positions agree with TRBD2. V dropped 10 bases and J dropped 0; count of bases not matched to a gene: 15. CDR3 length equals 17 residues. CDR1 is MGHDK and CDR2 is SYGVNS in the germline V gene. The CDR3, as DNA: TGTGCCACCCGGACCCCTGTAGGCGGGAGCTCCTACAATGAGCAGTTCTTC. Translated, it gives CATRTPVGGSSYNEQFF.

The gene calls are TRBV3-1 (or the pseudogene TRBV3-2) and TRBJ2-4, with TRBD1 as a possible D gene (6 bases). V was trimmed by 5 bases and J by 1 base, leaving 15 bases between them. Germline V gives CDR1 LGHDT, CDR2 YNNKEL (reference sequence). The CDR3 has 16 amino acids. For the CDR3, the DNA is TGTGCCAGCAGCAACCAGGGGTGGCTTGCCAAAAACATTCAGTACTTC. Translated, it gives CASSNQGWLAKNIQYF.

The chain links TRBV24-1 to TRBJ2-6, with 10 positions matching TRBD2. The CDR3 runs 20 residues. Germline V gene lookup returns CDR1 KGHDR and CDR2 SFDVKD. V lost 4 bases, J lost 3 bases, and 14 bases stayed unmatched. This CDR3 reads CATSDPTGTSGDSGANVLTF. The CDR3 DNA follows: TGTGCCACCAGTGACCCTACCGGTACTAGCGGGGACAGTGGGGCCAACGTCCTGACTTTC.

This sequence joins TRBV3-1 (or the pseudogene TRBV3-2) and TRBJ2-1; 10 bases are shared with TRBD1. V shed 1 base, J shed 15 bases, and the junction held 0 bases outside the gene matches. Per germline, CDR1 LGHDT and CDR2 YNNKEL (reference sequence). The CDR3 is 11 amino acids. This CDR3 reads CASSQGDRGFF. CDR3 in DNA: TGTGCCAGCAGCCAAGGGGACAGGGGGTTCTTC.

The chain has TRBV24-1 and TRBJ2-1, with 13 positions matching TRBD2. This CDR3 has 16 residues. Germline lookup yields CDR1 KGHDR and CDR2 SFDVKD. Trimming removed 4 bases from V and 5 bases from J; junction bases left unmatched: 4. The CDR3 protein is CATSESGLAGDNEQFF. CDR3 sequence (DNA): TGTGCCACCAGTGAGAGCGGACTAGCGGGGGACAATGAGCAGTTCTTC.

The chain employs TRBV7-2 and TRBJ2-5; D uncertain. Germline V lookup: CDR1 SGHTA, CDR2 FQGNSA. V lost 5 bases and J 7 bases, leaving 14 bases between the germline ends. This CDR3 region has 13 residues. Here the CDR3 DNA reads TGTGCCAGCAGCGCCTATGAGCTTGGGACCCAGTACTTC. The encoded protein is CASSAYELGTQYF.

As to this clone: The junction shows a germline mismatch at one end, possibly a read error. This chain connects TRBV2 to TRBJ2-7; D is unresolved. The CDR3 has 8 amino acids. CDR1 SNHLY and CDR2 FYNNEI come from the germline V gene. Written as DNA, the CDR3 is TGTGCCAGCAGTATGGGCAGTTTC. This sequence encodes CASSMGSF. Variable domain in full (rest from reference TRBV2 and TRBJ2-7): EPEVTQTPSHQVTQMGQEVILRCVPISNHLYFYWYRQILGQKVEFLVSFYNNEISEKSEIFDDQFSVERPDGSNFTLKIRSTKLEDSAMYFCASSMGSFGPGTRLTVT.

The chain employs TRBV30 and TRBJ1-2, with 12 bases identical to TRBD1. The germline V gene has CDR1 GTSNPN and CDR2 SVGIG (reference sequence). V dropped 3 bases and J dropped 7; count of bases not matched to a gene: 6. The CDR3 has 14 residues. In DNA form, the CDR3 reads TGTGCCTGGAGGTCGGGACAGGGGGCGGGTGGCTACACCTTC. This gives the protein CAWRSGQGAGGYTF. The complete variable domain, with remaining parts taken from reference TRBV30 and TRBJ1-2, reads SQTIHQWPATLVQPVGSPLSLECTVEGTSNPNLYWYRQAAGRGLQLLFYSVGIGQISSEVPQNLSASRPQDRQFILSSKKLLLSDSGFYLCAWRSGQGAGGYTFGSGTRLTVV.

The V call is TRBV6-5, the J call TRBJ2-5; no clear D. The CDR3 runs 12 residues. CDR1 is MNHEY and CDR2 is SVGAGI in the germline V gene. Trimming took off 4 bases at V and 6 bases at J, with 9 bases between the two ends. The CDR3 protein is CASSSPGQTQYF. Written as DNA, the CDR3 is TGTGCCAGCAGTTCCCCGGGTCAGACCCAGTACTTC.

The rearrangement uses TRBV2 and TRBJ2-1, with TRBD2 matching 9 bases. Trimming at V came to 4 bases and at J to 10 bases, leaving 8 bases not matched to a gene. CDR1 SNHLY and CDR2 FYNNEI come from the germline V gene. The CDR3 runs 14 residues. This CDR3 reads CASSGSRGGMEQFF. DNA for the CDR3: TGTGCCAGCAGTGGGTCGCGGGGGGGCATGGAGCAGTTCTTC.

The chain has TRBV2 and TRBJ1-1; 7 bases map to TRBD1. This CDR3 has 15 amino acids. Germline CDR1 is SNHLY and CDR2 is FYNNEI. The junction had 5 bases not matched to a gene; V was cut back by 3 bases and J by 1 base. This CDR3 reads CASSDRQGGNTEAFF. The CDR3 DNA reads TGTGCCAGCAGTGATAGACAGGGAGGGAACACTGAAGCTTTCTTT. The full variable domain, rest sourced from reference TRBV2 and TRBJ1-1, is EPEVTQTPSHQVTQMGQEVILRCVPISNHLYFYWYRQILGQKVEFLVSFYNNEISEKSEIFDDQFSVERPDGSNFTLKIRSTKLEDSAMYFCASSDRQGGNTEAFFGQGTRLTVV.

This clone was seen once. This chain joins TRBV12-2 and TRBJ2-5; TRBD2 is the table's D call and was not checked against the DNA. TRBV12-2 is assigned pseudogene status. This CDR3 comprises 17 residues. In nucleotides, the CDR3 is TGTGCAAGTCGCTCATTACACGGGACTAGCGAACAAGAGACCCAGTACTTC. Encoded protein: CASRSLHGTSEQETQYF.

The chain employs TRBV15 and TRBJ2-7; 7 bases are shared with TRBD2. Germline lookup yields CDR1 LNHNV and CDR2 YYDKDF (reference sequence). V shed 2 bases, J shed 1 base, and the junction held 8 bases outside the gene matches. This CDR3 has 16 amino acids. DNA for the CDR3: TGTGCCACCAGCAGATCCTCTAGCGGAGGGTCCTACGAGCAGTACTTC. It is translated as CATSRSSSGGSYEQYF.